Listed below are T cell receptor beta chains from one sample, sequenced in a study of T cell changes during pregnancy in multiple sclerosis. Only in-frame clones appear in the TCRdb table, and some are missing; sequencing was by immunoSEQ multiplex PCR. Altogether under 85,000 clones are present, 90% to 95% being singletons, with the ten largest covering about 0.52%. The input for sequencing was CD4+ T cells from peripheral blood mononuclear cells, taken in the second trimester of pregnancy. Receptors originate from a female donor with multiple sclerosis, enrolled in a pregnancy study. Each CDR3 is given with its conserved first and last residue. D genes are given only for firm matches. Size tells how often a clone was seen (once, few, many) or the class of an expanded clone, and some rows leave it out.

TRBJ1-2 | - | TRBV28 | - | CASSLGQGYGYTF | TGTGCCAGCAGTTTGGGTCAGGGCTATGGCTACACCTTC
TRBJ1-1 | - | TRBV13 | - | CASSLVTGLYAFF | TGTGCCAGCAGCTTAGTGACAGGACTTTATGCTTTCTTT
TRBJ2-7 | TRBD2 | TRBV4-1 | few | CASSLLAGDSYEQYF | TGCGCCAGCAGCCTCTTAGCGGGGGACTCCTACGAGCAGTACTTC
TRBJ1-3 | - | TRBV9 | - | CASSVASQGLLAGNTIYF | TGTGCCAGCAGCGTAGCCTCTCAGGGTTTACTTGCTGGAAACACCATATATTTT
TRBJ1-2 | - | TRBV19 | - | CASSIDRHGYGYTF | TGTGCCAGTAGTATAGATCGACACGGCTATGGCTACACCTTC
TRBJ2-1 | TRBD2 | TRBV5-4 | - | CASSSSGGAGEQFF | TGTGCCAGCAGCTCTAGCGGGGGGGCAGGTGAGCAGTTCTTC
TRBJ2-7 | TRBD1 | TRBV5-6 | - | CASTQRDRGYEQYF | TGTGCCAGCACCCAGAGGGACAGGGGATACGAGCAGTACTTC
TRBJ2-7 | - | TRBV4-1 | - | CASSQEPGRYEQYF | TGCGCCAGCAGCCAAGAGCCAGGGCGCTACGAGCAGTACTTC
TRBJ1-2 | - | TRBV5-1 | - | CASSLASRSGYTF | TGCGCCAGCAGCTTGGCAAGTAGAAGCGGCTACACCTTC
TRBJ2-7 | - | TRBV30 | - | CAWSPGGKTRISYEQYF | TGTGCCTGGAGTCCAGGAGGTAAAACTAGGATTTCCTACGAGCAGTACTTC
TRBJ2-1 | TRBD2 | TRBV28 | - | CASDSLTGGPNEQFF | TGTGCCAGCGATAGCCTTACGGGGGGGCCCAATGAGCAGTTCTTC
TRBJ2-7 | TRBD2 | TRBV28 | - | CASSLSASGRPEQYF | TGTGCCAGCAGTTTATCCGCTAGCGGGAGGCCCGAGCAGTACTTC
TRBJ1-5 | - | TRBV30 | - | CAWNRRGRGNQPQHF | TGTGCCTGGAATCGGAGGGGCAGAGGCAATCAGCCCCAGCATTTT